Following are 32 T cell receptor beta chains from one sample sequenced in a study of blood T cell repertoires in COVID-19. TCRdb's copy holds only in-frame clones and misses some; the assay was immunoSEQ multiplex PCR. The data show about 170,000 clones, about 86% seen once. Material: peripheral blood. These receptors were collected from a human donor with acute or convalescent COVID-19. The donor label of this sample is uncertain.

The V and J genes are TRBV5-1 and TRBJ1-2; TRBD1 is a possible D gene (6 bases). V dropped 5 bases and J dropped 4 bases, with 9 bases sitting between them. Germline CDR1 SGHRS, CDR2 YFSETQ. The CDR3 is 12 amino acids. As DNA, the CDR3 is TGCGCCAGCAGTTCGGACAGCTATGGCTACACCTTC. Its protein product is CASSSDSYGYTF.

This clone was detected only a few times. CDR3 coding DNA: TGTGCCAGTACTCCGACAGTTTATCGGACTGAAGCTTTCTTT. Protein product: CASTPTVYRTEAFF. The gene calls are TRBV19 and TRBJ1-1; weak D call: TRBD1 (5 bases). This CDR3 comprises 14 residues. Trimming left V 7 bases short and J 5 bases short, with 17 bases between. CDR1 is LNHDA, CDR2 SQIVND, per germline (reference sequence). Full variable domain (outside the CDR3, taken from reference TRBV19 and TRBJ1-1): DGGITQSPKYLFRKEGQNVTLSCEQNLNHDAMYWYRQDPGQGLRLIYYSQIVNDFQKGDIAEGYSVSREKKESFPLTVTSAQKNPTAFYLCASTPTVYRTEAFFGQGTRLTVV.

The CDR3 reads CASSQEGTGQYF. CDR3 in DNA: TGTGCCAGCAGCCAAGAGGGGACAGGCCAGTACTTC. The J gene is TRBJ2-7, the V gene TRBV3-1 (or the pseudogene TRBV3-2); 8 bases match TRBD1. The germline CDR1 and CDR2 sequences are LGHDT and YNNKEL (reference sequence). This CDR3 region has 12 residues. V was clipped by 0 bases and J by 10 bases; unmatched bases: 2.

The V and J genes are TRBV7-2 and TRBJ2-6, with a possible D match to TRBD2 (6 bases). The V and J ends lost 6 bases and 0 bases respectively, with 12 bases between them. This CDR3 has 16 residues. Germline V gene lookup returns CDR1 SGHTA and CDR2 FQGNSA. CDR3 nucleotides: TGTGCCAGCAGACTTCCCGGGAGCTCTGGGGCCAACGTCCTGACTTTC. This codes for CASRLPGSSGANVLTF.

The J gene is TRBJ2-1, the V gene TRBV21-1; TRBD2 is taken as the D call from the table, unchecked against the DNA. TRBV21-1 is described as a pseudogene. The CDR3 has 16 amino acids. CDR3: CASSKGKPTVYNEQFF. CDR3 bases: TGTGCCAGCAGCAAAGGCAAGCCAACGGTCTACAATGAGCAGTTCTTC.

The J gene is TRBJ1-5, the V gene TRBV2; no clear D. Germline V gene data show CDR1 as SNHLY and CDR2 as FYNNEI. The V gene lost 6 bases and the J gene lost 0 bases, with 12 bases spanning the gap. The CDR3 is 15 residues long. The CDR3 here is CASRITADSNQPQHF. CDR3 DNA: TGTGCCAGCAGGATTACAGCGGATAGCAATCAGCCCCAGCATTTT.

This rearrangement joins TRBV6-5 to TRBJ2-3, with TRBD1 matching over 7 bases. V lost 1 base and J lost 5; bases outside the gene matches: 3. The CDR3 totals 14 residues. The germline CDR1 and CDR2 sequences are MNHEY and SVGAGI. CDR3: CASSYWQGEDTQYF. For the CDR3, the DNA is TGTGCCAGCAGTTACTGGCAGGGGGAAGATACGCAGTATTTT.

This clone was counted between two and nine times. The CDR3 is CASSFGIRVTGELFF. In nucleotides, the CDR3 is TGTGCCAGCAGCTTCGGGATACGGGTGACCGGGGAGCTGTTTTTT. The chain couples TRBV7-3 to TRBJ2-2; D might be TRBD2 (5 bases). Trimming shortened V by 3 bases and J by 5 bases, and 13 bases separated the two germline ends. CDR3 length equals 15 residues. Germline loops: CDR1 SGHTA, CDR2 FQGTGA.

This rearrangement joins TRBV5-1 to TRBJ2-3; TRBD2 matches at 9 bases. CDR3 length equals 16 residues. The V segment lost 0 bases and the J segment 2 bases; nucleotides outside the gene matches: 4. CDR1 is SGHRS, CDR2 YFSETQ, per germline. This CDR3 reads CASSLGAGGNTDTQYF. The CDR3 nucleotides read TGCGCCAGCAGCTTGGGAGCGGGAGGTAACACAGATACGCAGTATTTT. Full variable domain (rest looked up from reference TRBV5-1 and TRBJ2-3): KAGVTQTPRYLIKTRGQQVTLSCSPISGHRSVSWYQQTPGQGLQFLFEYFSETQRNKGNFPGRFSGRQFSNSRSEMNVSTLELGDSALYLCASSLGAGGNTDTQYFGPGTRLTVL.

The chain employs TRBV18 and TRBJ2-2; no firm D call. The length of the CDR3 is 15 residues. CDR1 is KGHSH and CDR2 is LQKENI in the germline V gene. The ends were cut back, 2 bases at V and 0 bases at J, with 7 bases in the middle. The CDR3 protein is CASSPWATNTGELFF. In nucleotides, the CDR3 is TGTGCCAGCTCACCATGGGCTACGAACACCGGGGAGCTGTTTTTT.

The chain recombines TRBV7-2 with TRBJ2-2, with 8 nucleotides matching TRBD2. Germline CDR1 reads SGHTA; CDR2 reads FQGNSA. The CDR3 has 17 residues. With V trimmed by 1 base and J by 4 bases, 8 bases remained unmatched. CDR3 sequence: CASSLGSGEGRTGELFF. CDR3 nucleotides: TGTGCCAGCAGCTTAGGTAGCGGGGAGGGGCGCACCGGGGAGCTGTTTTTT. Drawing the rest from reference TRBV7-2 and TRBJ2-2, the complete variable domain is GAGVSQSPSNKVTEKGKDVELRCDPISGHTALYWYRQSLGQGLEFLIYFQGNSAPDKSGLPSDRFSAERTGGSVSTLTIQRTQQEDSAVYLCASSLGSGEGRTGELFFGEGSRLTVL.

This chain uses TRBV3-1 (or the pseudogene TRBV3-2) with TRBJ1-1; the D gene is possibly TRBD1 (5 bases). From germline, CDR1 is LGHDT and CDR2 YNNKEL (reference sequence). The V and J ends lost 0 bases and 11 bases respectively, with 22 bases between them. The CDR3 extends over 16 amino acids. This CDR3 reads CASSQDSQGAVSGAFF. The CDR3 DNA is TGTGCCAGCAGCCAAGATTCTCAGGGCGCAGTCTCGGGCGCTTTCTTT.

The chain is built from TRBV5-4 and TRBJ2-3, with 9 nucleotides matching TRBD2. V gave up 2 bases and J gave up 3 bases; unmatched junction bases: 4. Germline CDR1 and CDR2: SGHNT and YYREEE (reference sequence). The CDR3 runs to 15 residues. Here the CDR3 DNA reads TGTGCCAGCAGCTTCGGCGGGGGGGGTACAGATACGCAGTATTTT. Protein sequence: CASSFGGGGTDTQYF. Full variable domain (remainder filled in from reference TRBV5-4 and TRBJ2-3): ETGVTQSPTHLIKTRGQQVTLRCSSQSGHNTVSWYQQALGQGPQFIFQYYREEENGRGNFPPRFSGLQFPNYSSELNVNALELDDSALYLCASSFGGGGTDTQYFGPGTRLTVL.

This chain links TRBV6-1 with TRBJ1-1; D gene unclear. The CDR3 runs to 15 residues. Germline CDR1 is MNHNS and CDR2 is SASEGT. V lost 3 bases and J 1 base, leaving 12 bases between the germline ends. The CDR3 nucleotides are TGTGCCAGCAGTGACCGAGGAGGTCCGAACACTGAAGCTTTCTTT. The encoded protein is CASSDRGGPNTEAFF.

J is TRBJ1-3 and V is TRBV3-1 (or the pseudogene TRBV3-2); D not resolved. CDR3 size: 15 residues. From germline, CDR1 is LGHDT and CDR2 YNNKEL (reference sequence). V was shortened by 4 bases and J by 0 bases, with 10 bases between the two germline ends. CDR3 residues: CASSPDTISGNTIYF. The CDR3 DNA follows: TGTGCCAGCAGCCCTGACACGATCTCTGGAAACACCATATATTTT.

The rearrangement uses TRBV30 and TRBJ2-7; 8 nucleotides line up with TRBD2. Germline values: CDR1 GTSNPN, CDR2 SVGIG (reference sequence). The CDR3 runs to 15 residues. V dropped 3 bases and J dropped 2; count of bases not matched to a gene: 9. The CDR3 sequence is CAWRPTGLVAYEQYF. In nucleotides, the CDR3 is TGTGCCTGGAGACCGACGGGACTAGTTGCCTACGAGCAGTACTTC.

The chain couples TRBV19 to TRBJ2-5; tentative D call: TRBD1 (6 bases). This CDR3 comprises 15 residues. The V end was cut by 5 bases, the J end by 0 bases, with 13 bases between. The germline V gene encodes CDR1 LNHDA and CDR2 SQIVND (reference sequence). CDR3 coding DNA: TGTGCCAGTAGTTTGGCCACAGGGTACCAAGAGACCCAGTACTTC. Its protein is CASSLATGYQETQYF. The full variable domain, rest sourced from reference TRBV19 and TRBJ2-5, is DGGITQSPKYLFRKEGQNVTLSCEQNLNHDAMYWYRQDPGQGLRLIYYSQIVNDFQKGDIAEGYSVSREKKESFPLTVTSAQKNPTAFYLCASSLATGYQETQYFGPGTRLLVL.

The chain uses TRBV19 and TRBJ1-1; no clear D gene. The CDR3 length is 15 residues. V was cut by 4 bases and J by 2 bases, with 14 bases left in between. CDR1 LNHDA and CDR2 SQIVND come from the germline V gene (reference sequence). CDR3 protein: CASSKLSPINTEAFF. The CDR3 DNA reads TGTGCCAGTAGTAAGCTTTCACCCATTAACACTGAAGCTTTCTTT.

CDR3 loop: CATSRALDSTGELFF. Here the CDR3 DNA reads TGTGCCACCAGCAGAGCTCTAGACAGCACCGGGGAGCTGTTTTTT. This sequence joins TRBV15 and TRBJ2-2; possible D gene TRBD1, 5 bases. V was clipped by 1 base and J by 4 bases, with 10 bases between them. The V gene's germline CDR1 is LNHNV and CDR2 YYDKDF (reference sequence). This CDR3 is 15 amino acids long.

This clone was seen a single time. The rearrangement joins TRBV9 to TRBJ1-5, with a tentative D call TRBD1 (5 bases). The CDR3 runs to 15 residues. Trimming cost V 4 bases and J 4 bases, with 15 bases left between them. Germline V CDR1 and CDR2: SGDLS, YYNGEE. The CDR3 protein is CASSQWGEWNQPQHF. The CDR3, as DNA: TGTGCCAGCAGCCAGTGGGGGGAATGGAATCAGCCCCAGCATTTT. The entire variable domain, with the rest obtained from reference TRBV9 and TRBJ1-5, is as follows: DSGVTQTPKHLITATGQRVTLRCSPRSGDLSVYWYQQSLDQGLQFLIQYYNGEERAKGNILERFSAQQFPDLHSELNLSSLELGDSALYFCASSQWGEWNQPQHFGDGTRLSIL.

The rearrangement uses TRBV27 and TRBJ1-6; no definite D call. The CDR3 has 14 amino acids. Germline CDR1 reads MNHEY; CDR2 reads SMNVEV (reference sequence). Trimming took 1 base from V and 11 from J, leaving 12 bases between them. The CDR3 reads CASSLFVLQAPLHF. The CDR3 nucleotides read TGTGCCAGCAGTTTATTTGTGTTGCAGGCACCCCTCCACTTT.

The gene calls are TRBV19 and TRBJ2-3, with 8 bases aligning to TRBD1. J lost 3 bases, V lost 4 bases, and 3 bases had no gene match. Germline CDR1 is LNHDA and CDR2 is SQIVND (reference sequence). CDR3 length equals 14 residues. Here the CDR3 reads CASSTTGGTDTQYF. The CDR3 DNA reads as TGTGCCAGTAGTACTACAGGGGGGACAGATACGCAGTATTTT.

The CDR3 loop reads CASSAGTGGAFF. The CDR3 DNA reads TGTGCCAGCAGCGCGGGGACAGGGGGAGCTTTCTTT. The J gene is TRBJ1-1, the V gene TRBV11-2; 11 bases match TRBD1. Germline-derived CDR1 and CDR2 are SGHAT and FQNNGV. V trimming: 5 bases; J trimming: 10 bases; junction bases outside the gene matches: 3. There are 12 residues in the CDR3.

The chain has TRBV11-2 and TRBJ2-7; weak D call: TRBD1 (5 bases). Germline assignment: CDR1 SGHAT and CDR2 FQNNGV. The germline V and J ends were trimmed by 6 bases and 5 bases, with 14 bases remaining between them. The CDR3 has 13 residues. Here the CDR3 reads CASSSRQGHEQYF. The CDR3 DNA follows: TGTGCCAGCAGTTCCCGCCAGGGTCACGAGCAGTACTTC.

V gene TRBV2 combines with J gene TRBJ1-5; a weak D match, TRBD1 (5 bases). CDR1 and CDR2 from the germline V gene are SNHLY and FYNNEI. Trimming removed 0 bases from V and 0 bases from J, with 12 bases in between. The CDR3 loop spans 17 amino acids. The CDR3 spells CASSEAGGYLSNQPQHF. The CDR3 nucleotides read TGTGCCAGCAGTGAAGCCGGGGGGTACCTTAGCAATCAGCCCCAGCATTTT.

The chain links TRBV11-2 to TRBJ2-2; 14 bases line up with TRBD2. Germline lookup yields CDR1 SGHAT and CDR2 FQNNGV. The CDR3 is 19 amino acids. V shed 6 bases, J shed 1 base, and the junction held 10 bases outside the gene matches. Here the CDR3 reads CASRANRGLAGGNTGELFF. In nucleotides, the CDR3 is TGTGCCAGCAGGGCAAATCGTGGACTAGCGGGGGGGAACACCGGGGAGCTGTTTTTT. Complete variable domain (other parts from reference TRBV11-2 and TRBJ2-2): EAGVAQSPRYKIIEKRQSVAFWCNPISGHATLYWYQQILGQGPKLLIQFQNNGVVDDSQLPKDRFSAERLKGVDSTLKIQPAKLEDSAVYLCASRANRGLAGGNTGELFFGEGSRLTVL.

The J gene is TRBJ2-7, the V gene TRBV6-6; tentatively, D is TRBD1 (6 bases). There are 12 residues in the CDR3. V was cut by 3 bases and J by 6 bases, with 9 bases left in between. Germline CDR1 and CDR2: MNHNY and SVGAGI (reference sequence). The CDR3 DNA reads TGTGCCAGCAGTTATACAGGGTCCGAGCAGTACTTC. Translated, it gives CASSYTGSEQYF.

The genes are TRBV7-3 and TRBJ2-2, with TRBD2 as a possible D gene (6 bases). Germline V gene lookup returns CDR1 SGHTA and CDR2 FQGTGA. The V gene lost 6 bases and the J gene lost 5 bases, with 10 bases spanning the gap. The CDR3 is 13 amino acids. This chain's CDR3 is CASRTSWTGELFF. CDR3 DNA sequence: TGTGCCAGCAGGACTAGTTGGACCGGGGAGCTGTTTTTT.

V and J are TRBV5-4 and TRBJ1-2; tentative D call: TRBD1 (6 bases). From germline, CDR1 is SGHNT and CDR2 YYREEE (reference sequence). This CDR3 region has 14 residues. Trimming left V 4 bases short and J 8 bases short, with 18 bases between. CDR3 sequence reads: CASSHILQGVGYTF. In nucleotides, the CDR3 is TGTGCCAGCAGCCACATACTACAGGGAGTGGGCTACACCTTC. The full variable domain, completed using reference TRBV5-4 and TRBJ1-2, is ETGVTQSPTHLIKTRGQQVTLRCSSQSGHNTVSWYQQALGQGPQFIFQYYREEENGRGNFPPRFSGLQFPNYSSELNVNALELDDSALYLCASSHILQGVGYTFGSGTRLTVV.

The CDR3 DNA reads TGTGCCAGCAGCTCGGCTAGCGGGGGGTCAAGCTCCTACAATGAGCAGTTCTTC. Protein: CASSSASGGSSSYNEQFF. The chain joins TRBV7-9 to TRBJ2-1; 11 bases are a match to TRBD2. From germline, CDR1 is SEHNR and CDR2 FQNEAQ (reference sequence). The ends lost 4 bases at V and 0 bases at J; junction bases unmatched: 8. This CDR3 contains 18 residues.

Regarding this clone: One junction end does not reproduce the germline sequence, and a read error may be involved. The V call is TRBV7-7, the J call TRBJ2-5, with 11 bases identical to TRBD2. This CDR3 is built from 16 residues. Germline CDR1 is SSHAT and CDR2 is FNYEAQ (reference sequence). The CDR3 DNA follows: TGTGCTAGCAGCTTATTGACTAGCGGGGCCCAAGAGACCCAGTACTTC. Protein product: CASSLLTSGAQETQYF.

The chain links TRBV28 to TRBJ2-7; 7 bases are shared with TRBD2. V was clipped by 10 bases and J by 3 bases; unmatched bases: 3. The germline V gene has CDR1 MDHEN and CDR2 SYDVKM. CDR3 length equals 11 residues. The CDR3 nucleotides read TGTGCCACCGGGAGGAACTACGAGCAGTACTTC. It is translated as CATGRNYEQYF.